The clone carrying this T cell receptor beta chain was detected a few times. What it binds is unknown. These data come from a study of post-analysis software for immune sequencing data. Study-wide results and caveats: Five or six TRBV segments appeared more often in patients than in controls, and TRBV5-6, TRBV5-1 and TRBV20-1 were among these. When compared against controls, multiple sclerosis patients showed significantly lower normalized Chao1 diversity.

The CDR3 sequence is 15 residues long. The germline V gene has CDR1 SEHNR and CDR2 FQNEAQ (reference sequence). The junction had 11 bases not matched to a gene; V was cut back by 5 bases and J by 5 bases. Unique molecular identifiers tagged the TCR beta cDNA libraries. Between about 1 and 11 million T cells gave rise to 500,000 to 600,000 cDNA molecules. A single record per CDR3 protein comes from TCRdb applying MiXCR to the PCR reads. The sample has about 810,000 distinct CDR3 sequences; approximately 53% are singletons. This TCR was sampled from a girl aged 5 to 17 with multiple sclerosis. Sample: blood. The rearrangement links TRBV7-9 to TRBJ2-5, with 7 bases aligning to TRBD2. CDR3 nucleotide sequence: TGTGCCAGCAGCCCCCAAAGCGGGGTGGGGGAGACCCAGTACTTC. Protein: CASSPQSGVGETQYF.